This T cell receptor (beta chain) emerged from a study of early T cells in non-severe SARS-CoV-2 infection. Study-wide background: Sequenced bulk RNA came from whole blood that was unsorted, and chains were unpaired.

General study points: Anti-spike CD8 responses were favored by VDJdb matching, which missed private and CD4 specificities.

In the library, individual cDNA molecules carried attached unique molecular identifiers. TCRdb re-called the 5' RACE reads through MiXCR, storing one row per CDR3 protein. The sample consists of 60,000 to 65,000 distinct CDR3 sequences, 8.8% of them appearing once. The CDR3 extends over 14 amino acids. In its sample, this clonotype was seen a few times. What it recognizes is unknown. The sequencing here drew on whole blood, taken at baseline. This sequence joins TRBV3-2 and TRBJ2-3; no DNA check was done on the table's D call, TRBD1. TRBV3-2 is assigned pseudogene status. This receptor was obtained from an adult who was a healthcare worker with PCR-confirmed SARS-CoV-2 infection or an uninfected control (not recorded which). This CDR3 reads CASSQGWGADTQYF. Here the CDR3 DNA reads TGTGCCAGCAGCCAAGGCTGGGGGGCAGATACGCAGTATTTT.